Described below is a single T cell receptor beta chain sequence and its context. These data belong to a study of T cell responses to AZD1222 COVID-19 vaccine. Looking at the study overall: Second doses were pooled across both intervals (about 4 or about 12 weeks).

Assay: immunoSEQ multiplex PCR; the TCRdb copy retains only in-frame clones and omits some. The sample holds 150,000 to 200,000 clones, around 94% seen once. Per the germline V gene, CDR1 is LGHDT and CDR2 is YNNKEL (reference sequence). V was cut by 5 bases and J by 9 bases, with 20 bases left in between. The CDR3 loop spans 15 amino acids. V usage is TRBV3-1 (or the pseudogene TRBV3-2) and J usage is TRBJ2-1; the D gene is possibly TRBD2 (6 bases). The sequencing here drew on peripheral blood, taken on day 0 of AZD1222 vaccination. The receptor comes from an adult in good health. CDR3 protein: CASSDGGTRSGEQFF. The CDR3 DNA follows: TGTGCCAGCAGCGACGGGGGAACCCGGAGCGGTGAGCAGTTCTTC.